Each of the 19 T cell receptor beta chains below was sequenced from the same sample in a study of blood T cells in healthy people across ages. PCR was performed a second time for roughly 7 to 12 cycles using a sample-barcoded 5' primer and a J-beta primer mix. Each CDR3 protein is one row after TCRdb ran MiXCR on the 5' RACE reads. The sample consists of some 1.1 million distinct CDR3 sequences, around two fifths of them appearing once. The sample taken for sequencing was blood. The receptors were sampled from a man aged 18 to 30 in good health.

CDR3 nucleotide sequence: TGTGCCAGCAGCCCGCTTAGGGGGGCCCCCTACAATGAGCAGTACTTC. Amino acids: CASSPLRGAPYNEQYF. The V gene is TRBV7-9, the J gene TRBJ2-5; D may match TRBD1 or TRBD2 (6 bases each). This CDR3 is built from 16 residues. Germline assignment: CDR1 SEHNR and CDR2 FQNEAQ (reference sequence). Trimming removed 5 bases from V and 11 bases from J, with 27 bases in between. Full variable domain (remainder filled in from reference TRBV7-9 and TRBJ2-5): DTGVSQNPRHKITKRGQNVTFRCDPISEHNRLYWYRQTLGQGPEFLTYFQNEAQLEKSRLLSDRFSAERPKGSFSTLEIQRTEQGDSAMYLCASSPLRGAPYNEQYFGPGTRLLVL.

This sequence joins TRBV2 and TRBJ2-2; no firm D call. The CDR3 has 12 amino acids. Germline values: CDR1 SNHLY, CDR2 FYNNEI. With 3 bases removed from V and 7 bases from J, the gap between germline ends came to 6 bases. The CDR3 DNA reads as TGTGCCAGCAGTGACCATATCGGGGAGCTGTTTTTT. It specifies CASSDHIGELFF.

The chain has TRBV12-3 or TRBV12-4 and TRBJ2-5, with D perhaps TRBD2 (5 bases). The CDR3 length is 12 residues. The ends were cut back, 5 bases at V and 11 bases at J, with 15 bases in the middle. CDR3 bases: TGTGCCAGCAGTCAGCCTGGGTGGGAGCAGTACTTC. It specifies CASSQPGWEQYF.

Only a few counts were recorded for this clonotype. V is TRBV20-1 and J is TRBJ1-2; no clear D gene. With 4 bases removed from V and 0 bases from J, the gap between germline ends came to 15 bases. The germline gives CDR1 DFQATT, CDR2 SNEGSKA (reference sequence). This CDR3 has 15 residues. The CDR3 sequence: CSAIPSGRTNYGYTF. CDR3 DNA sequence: TGCAGTGCTATCCCTAGTGGCCGTACTAACTATGGCTACACCTTC.

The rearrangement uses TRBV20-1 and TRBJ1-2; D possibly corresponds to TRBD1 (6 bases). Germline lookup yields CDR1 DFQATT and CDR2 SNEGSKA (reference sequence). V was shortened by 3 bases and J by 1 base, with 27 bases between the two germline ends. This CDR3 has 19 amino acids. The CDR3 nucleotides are TGCAGTGCTAGGGGGTTTTACGGACAGATCATCGAATTTAACTATGGCTACACCTTC. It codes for CSARGFYGQIIEFNYGYTF.

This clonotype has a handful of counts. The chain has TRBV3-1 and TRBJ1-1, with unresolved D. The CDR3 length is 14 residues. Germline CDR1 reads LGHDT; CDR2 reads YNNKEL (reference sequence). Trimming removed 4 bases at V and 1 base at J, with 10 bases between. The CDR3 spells CASSRKWGNTEAFF. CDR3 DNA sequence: TGTGCCAGCAGCCGGAAGTGGGGGAACACTGAAGCTTTCTTT. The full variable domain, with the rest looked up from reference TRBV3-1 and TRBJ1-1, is DTAVSQTPKYLVTQMGNDKSIKCEQNLGHDTMYWYKQDSKKFLKIMFSYNNKELIINETVPNRFSPKSPDKAHLNLHINSLELGDSAVYFCASSRKWGNTEAFFGQGTRLTVV.

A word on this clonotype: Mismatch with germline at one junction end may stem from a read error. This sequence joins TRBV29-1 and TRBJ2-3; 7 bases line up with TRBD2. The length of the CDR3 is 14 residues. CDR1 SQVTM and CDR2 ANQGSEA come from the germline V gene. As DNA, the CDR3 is TGCAGCGTTGGGGAGGGGTACAGCACAGAGACGCAGTATTTT. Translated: CSVGEGYSTETQYF.

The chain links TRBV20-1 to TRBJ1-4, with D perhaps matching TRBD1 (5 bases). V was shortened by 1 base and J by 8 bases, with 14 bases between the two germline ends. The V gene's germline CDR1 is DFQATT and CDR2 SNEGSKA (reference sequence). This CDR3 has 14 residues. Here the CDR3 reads CSARAGGEGEKLFF. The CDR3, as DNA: TGCAGTGCTAGAGCGGGAGGTGAGGGGGAAAAACTGTTTTTT.

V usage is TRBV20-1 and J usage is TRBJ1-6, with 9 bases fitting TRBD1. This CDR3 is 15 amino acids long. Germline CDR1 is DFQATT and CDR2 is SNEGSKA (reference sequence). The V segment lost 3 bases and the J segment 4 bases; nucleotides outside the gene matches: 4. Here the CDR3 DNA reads TGCAGTGCTAGTGTTGGACAGGGGTATAATTCACCCCTCCACTTT. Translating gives CSASVGQGYNSPLHF.

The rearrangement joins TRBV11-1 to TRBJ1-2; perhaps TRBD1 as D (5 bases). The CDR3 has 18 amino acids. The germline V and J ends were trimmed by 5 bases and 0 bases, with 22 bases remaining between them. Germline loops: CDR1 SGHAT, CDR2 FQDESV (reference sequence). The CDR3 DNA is TGTGCCAGCAGCCTACAAATACGGGCAGGGTCAGCTAACTATGGCTACACCTTC. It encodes CASSLQIRAGSANYGYTF.

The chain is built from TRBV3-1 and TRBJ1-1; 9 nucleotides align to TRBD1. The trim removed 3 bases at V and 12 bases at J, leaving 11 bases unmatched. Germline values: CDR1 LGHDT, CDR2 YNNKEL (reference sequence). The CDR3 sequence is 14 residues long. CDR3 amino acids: CASSQGTGTSDPFF. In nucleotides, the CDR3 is TGTGCCAGCAGCCAGGGGACAGGGACTTCCGATCCTTTCTTT. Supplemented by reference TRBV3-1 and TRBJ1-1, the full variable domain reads DTAVSQTPKYLVTQMGNDKSIKCEQNLGHDTMYWYKQDSKKFLKIMFSYNNKELIINETVPNRFSPKSPDKAHLNLHINSLELGDSAVYFCASSQGTGTSDPFFGQGTRLTVV.

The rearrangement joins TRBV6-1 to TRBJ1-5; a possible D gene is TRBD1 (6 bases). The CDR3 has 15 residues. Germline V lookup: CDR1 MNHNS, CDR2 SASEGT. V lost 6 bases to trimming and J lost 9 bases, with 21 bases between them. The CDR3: CASRGGVDGLGPQHF. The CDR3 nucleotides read TGTGCCAGCAGGGGGGGCGTTGACGGACTTGGGCCCCAGCATTTT.

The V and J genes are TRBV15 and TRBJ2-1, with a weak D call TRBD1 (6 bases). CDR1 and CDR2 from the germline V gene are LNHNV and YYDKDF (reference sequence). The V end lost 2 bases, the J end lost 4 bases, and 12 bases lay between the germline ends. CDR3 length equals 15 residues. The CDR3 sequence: CATSRSPGQYNEQFF. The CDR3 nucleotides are TGTGCCACCAGCAGATCCCCCGGACAGTACAATGAGCAGTTCTTC.

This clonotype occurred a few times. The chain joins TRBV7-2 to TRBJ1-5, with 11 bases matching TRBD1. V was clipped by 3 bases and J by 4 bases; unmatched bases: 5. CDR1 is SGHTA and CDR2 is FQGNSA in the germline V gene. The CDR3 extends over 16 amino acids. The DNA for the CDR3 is TGTGCCAGCAGCTTTTCCGGGACAGGGGGTAATCAGCCCCAGCATTTT. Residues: CASSFSGTGGNQPQHF.

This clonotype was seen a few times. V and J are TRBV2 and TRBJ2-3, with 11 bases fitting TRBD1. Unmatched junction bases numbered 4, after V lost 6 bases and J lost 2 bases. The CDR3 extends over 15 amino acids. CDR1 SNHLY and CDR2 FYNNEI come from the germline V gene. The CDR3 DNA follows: TGTGCCAGCAGGACGGGACAGGGGGACACAGATACGCAGTATTTT. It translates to CASRTGQGDTDTQYF.

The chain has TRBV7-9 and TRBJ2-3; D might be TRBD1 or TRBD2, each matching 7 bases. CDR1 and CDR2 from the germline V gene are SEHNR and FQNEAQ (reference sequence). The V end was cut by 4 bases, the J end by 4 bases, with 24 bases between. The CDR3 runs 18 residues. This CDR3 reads CASSSTLGGGEGPDTQYF. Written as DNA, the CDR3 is TGTGCCAGCAGCTCCACGTTGGGAGGGGGCGAAGGGCCAGATACGCAGTATTTT.

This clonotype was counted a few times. The CDR3 sequence is CASSQEIPPEGATNEKLFF. Here the CDR3 DNA reads TGCGCCAGCAGCCAAGAGATTCCACCCGAAGGGGCAACTAATGAAAAACTGTTTTTT. The V and J genes are TRBV4-3 and TRBJ1-4; TRBD1 is a possible D gene (5 bases). In germline, CDR1 is LGHNA, CDR2 YSLEER. With 0 bases removed from V and 0 bases from J, the gap between germline ends came to 17 bases. The CDR3 extends over 19 amino acids.

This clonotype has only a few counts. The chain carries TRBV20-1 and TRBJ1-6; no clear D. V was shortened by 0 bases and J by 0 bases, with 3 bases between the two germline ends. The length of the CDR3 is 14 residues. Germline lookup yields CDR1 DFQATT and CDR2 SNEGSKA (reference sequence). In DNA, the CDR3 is TGCAGTGCTAGAGATGGCTCCTATAATTCACCCCTCCACTTT. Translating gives CSARDGSYNSPLHF.

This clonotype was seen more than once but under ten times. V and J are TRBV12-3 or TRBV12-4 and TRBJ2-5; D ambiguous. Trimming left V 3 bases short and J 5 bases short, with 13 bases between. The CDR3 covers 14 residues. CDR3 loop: CASSFKTTHETQYF. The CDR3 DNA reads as TGTGCCAGCAGTTTCAAGACAACGCACGAGACCCAGTACTTC.